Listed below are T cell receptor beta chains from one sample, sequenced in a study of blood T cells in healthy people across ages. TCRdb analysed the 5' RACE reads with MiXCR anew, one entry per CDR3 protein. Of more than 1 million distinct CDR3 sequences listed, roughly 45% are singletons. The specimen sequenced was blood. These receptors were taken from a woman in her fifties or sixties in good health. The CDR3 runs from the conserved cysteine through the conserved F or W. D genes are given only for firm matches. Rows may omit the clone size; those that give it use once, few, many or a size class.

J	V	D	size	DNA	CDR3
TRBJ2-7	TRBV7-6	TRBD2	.	TGTGCCAGCAGCTTAGATAGGCGGACTAGCGGCTACGAGCAGTACTTC	CASSLDRRTSGYEQYF
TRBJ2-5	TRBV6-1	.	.	TGTGCCAGCAGTGAAGGGATAGCGGAAGAGACCCAGTACTTC	CASSEGIAEETQYF
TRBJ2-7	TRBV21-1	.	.	TGTGCCAGCAGCAAAGACCCCAGGACTAGCGGGAGCCACACCTACGAGCAGTACTTC	CASSKDPRTSGSHTYEQYF
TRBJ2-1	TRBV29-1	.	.	TGCAGCCTTGGGAGGGGGACTGATTTTGATGAGCAGTTCTTC	CSLGRGTDFDEQFF
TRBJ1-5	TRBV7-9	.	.	TGTGCCAGCAGGTTATTAAGGCGGAAGAAGTCGGGCAATCAGCCCCAGCATTTT	CASRLLRRKKSGNQPQHF
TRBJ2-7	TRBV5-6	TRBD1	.	TGTGCCAGCAGCTCTTGGGGACAGGGGATCTACGAGCAGTACTTC	CASSSWGQGIYEQYF
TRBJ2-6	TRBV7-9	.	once	TGTGCCAGCAGCCCGCATGGATTCGGGGCCAACGTCCTGACTTTC	CASSPHGFGANVLTF
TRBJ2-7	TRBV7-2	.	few	TGTGCCAGCAGCTTAGCGCCAGCGGGTATATACGAGCAGTACTTC	CASSLAPAGIYEQYF
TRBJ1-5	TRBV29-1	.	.	TGCAGCGCCGCGGTGGGTCACGATCAGCCCCAGCATTTT	CSAAVGHDQPQHF
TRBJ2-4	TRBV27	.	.	TGTGCCAGCAGTCACATTCAGTACTTC	CASSHIQYF
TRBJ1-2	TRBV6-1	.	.	TGTGCCAGCAGTGAAATCCAGGATGGCTACACCTTC	CASSEIQDGYTF
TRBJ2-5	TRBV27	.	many	TGTGCCAGCAGTCCCAGAATAGCGGATCAAGAGACCCAGTACTTC	CASSPRIADQETQYF
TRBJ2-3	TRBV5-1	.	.	TGCGCCAGCAGCTTCCGGCTAAATGTACCCGCGGATACGCAGTATTTT	CASSFRLNVPADTQYF
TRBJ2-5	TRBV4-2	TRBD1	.	TGTGCCAGCAGCCGCTTACAGGGGGCCGGTGAGACCCAGTACTTC	CASSRLQGAGETQYF
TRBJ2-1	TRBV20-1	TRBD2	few	TGCAGTGCCCAGACCGGGACTAGTGTTTTTCGGGACTTATACAATGAGCAGTTCTTC	CSAQTGTSVFRDLYNEQFF
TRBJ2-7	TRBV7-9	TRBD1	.	TGTGCCAGCAGCTACGACAGGGGGTTAACCTACGAGCAGTACTTC	CASSYDRGLTYEQYF
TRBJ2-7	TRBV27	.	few	TGTGCCAGCAGTCTCCGGGGTTCATCCTCCTACGAGCAGTACTTC	CASSLRGSSSYEQYF
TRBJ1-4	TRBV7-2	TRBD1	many	TGTGCCAGCACGGACAGGGGAAATGAAAAACTGTTTTTT	CASTDRGNEKLFF
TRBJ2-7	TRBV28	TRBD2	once	TGTGCCAGCAATTCCCTGAGCGGGAGGAATTTCGAGCAGTACTTC	CASNSLSGRNFEQYF